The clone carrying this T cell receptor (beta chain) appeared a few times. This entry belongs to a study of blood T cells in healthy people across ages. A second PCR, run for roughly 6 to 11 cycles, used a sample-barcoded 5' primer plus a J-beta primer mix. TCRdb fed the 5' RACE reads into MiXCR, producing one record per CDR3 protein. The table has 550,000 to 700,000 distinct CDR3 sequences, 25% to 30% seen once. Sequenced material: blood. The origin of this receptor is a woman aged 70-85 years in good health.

CDR3 protein: CASSSTGGGTEAFF. The DNA of the CDR3 is TGCGCCAGCAGCTCGACAGGGGGCGGCACTGAAGCTTTCTTT. The rearrangement links TRBV5-1 to TRBJ1-1, with 10 bases matching TRBD1. V trimming: 3 bases; J trimming: 4 bases; junction bases outside the gene matches: 3. This CDR3 is built from 14 residues. In germline, CDR1 is SGHRS, CDR2 YFSETQ. The full variable domain, in which reference TRBV5-1 and TRBJ1-1 provide the parts outside the CDR3, is KAGVTQTPRYLIKTRGQQVTLSCSPISGHRSVSWYQQTPGQGLQFLFEYFSETQRNKGNFPGRFSGRQFSNSRSEMNVSTLELGDSALYLCASSSTGGGTEAFFGQGTRLTVV.